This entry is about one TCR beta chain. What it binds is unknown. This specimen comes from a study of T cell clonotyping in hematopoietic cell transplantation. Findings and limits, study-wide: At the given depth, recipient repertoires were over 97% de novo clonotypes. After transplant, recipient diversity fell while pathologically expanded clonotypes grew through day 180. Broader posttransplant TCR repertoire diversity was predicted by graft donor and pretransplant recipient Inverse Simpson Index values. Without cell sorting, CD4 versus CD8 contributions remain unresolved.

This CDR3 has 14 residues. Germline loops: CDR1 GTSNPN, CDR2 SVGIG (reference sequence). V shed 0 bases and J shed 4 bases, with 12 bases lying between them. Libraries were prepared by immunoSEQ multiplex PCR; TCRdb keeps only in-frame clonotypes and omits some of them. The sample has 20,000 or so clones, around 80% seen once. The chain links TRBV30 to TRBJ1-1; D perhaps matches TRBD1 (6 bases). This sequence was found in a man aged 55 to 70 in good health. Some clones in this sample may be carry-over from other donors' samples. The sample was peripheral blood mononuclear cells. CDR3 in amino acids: CAWSVGGGVTEAFF. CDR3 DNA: TGTGCCTGGAGTGTAGGGGGGGGAGTCACTGAAGCTTTCTTT.